The clone carrying this T cell receptor (beta chain) was seen many times. Its specificity is unknown. V trimming: 7 bases; J trimming: 4 bases; junction bases outside the gene matches: 7. There are 14 residues in the CDR3. Looked up from germline, CDR1 is MNHEY and CDR2 is SMNVEV (reference sequence). These data are taken from a study of T cell repertoires in cytomegalovirus infection. TCRdb reprocessed the reads via MiXCR and lists one record per CDR3 protein. In the table there are some 920,000 distinct CDR3 sequences, 25% to 40% of which are singletons. Notes on the study in general: There were carriers of CMV plus the relevant HLA, and cumulative public TCR beta family frequency identified them.

The V gene is TRBV27, the J gene TRBJ1-5, with 7 bases identical to TRBD1. This clonotype was obtained from a human donor in good health (CMV status not recorded). Some clones in this sample may be carry-over from other donors' samples. The starting material was cultured CD8+ T cells from PBMCs, obtained from culture after CMV antigen stimulation. CDR3 nucleotides: TGTGCCAGCACCCGACAGGGAGGGAATCAGCCCCAGCATTTT. Translated, it gives CASTRQGGNQPQHF.